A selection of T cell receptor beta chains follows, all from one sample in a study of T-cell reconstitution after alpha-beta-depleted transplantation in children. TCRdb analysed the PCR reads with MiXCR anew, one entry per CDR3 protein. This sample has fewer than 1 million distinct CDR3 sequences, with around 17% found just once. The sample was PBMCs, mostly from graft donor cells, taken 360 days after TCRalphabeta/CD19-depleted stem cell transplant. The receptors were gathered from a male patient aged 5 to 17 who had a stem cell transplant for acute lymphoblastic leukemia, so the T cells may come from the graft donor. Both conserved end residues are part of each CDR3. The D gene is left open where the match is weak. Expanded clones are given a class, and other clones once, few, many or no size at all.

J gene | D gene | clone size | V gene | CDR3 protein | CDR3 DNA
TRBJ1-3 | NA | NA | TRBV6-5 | CASVPPGRYTIYF | TGTGCCAGCGTTCCCCCAGGGAGATACACCATATATTTT
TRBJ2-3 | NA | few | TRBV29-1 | CSVEDPASGAQYF | TGCAGCGTTGAAGATCCAGCATCCGGGGCGCAGTATTTT
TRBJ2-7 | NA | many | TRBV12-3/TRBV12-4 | CASSFGPTYEQYF | TGTGCCAGCAGTTTCGGTCCGACCTACGAGCAGTACTTC
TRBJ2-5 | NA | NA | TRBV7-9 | CASSPGQAGETQYF | TGTGCCAGCAGCCCAGGACAGGCGGGGGAGACCCAGTACTTC
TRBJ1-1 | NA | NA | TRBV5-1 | CASSLEPLNTEAFF | TGCGCCAGCAGCTTGGAGCCTTTGAACACTGAAGCTTTCTTT
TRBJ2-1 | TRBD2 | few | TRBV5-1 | CASRRTSQPYDEQFF | TGCGCCAGCAGGCGGACTAGCCAACCTTACGATGAGCAGTTCTTC
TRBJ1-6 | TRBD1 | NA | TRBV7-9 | CASSLRTGMESPLHF | TGTGCCAGCAGCTTGCGGACAGGGATGGAATCACCCCTCCACTTT
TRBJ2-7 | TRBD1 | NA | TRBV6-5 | CASSSPGTGIYEQYF | TGTGCCAGCAGTTCCCCCGGGACAGGGATTTACGAGCAGTACTTC
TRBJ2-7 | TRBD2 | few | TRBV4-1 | CASRSGTSGRADEQYF | TGCGCCAGCAGGTCCGGGACTAGCGGGAGGGCGGACGAGCAGTACTTC
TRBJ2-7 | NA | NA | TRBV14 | CASSQDNRGWYEQYF | TGTGCCAGCAGCCAAGATAACCGGGGTTGGTACGAGCAGTACTTC
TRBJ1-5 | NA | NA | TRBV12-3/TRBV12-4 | CASSVQQLRGQPQHF | TGTGCCAGCAGCGTCCAGCAGTTACGGGGTCAGCCCCAGCATTTT
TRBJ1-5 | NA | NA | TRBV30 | CAWSVSGNQPQHF | TGTGCCTGGAGTGTATCAGGGAATCAGCCCCAGCATTTT
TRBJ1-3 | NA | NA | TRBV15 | CATSREMAGGNTIYF | TGTGCCACCAGCAGAGAGATGGCAGGTGGAAACACCATATATTTT
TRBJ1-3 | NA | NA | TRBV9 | CASSVGGNTIYF | TGTGCCAGCAGCGTAGGAGGAAACACCATATATTTT
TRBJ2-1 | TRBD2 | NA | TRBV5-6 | CARGLPSGRALFF | TGTGCCAGGGGCCTGCCGAGCGGGAGGGCCCTGTTCTTC
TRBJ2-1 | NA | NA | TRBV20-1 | CSARDSVNEQFF | TGCAGTGCTAGAGATTCAGTGAATGAGCAGTTCTTC
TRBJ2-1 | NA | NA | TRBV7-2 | CASRLGLPGSYNEQFF | TGTGCCAGCAGGTTGGGACTCCCCGGCTCCTACAATGAGCAGTTCTTC
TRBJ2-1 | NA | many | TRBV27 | CASSSDYTTYNEQFF | TGTGCCAGCAGCTCGGACTACACAACCTACAATGAGCAGTTCTTC
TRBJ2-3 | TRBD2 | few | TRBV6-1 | CASTGDYVQDTQYF | TGTGCCAGCACGGGGGACTACGTGCAAGATACGCAGTATTTT
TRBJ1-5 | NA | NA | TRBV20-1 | CSASGADPQPQHF | TGCAGTGCAAGTGGGGCAGACCCTCAGCCCCAGCATTTT
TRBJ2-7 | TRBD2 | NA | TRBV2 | CASRAGLAGSYEQYF | TGTGCCAGCAGGGCTGGACTAGCGGGCTCCTACGAGCAGTACTTC
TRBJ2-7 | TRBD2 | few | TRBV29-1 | CSVALGTSGYEQYF | TGCAGCGTTGCCCTGGGGACTAGCGGCTACGAGCAGTACTTC
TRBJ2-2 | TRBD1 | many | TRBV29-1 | CSVPTGTNTGELFF | TGCAGCGTTCCGACAGGGACGAACACCGGGGAGCTGTTTTTT
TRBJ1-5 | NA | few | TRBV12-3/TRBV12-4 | CASSPQGYANQPQHF | TGTGCCAGCAGTCCACAGGGATATGCCAATCAGCCCCAGCATTTT
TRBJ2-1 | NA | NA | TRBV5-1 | CASSPGTIVGNEQFF | TGCGCCAGCAGCCCGGGGACCATCGTAGGAAATGAGCAGTTCTTC
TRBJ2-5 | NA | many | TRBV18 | CASSPGVQETQYF | TGTGCCAGCTCACCAGGGGTTCAAGAGACCCAGTACTTC
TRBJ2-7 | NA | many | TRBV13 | CASSPSLSSGQKYF | TGTGCCAGCAGCCCCTCCCTTAGCTCCGGGCAGAAGTACTTC
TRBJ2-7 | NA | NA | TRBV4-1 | CASSQGSGIPYF | TGCGCCAGCAGCCAAGGGTCAGGGATCCCGTACTTC
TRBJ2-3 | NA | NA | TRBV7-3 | CASSTGASTDTQYF | TGTGCCAGCAGCACGGGGGCTAGCACAGATACGCAGTATTTT
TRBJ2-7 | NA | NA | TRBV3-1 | CASSQGRHSYEQYF | TGTGCCAGCAGCCAAGGAAGGCACTCCTACGAGCAGTACTTC
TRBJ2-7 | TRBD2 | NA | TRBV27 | CASSLGRVWGLTYEQYF | TGTGCCAGCAGTTTGGGGAGGGTTTGGGGACTAACCTACGAGCAGTACTTC
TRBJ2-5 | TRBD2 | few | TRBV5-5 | CASSLESTRLAGQETQYF | TGTGCCAGCAGCTTGGAAAGTACGAGACTAGCGGGACAAGAGACCCAGTACTTC
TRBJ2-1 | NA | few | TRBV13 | CASSLSGLANNEQFF | TGTGCCAGCAGCTTAAGCGGCCTAGCGAACAATGAGCAGTTCTTC
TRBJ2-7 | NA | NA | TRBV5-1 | CASSHWDKSYEQYF | TGCGCCAGCAGCCACTGGGACAAGTCCTACGAGCAGTACTTC
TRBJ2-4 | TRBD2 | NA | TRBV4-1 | CASSQPTSGRGRNIQYF | TGCGCCAGCAGCCAACCAACTAGCGGGAGAGGGCGAAACATTCAGTACTTC
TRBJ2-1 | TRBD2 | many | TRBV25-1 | CASSQRTSGRLEQFF | TGTGCCAGCAGCCAGAGGACTAGCGGGAGACTTGAGCAGTTCTTC
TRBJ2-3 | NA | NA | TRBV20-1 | CSAFGIGTQYF | TGCAGTGCTTTCGGTATCGGTACGCAGTATTTT
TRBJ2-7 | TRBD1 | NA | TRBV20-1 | CSASTEQGPHYEQYF | TGCAGTGCTAGTACAGAACAGGGGCCCCACTACGAGCAGTACTTC
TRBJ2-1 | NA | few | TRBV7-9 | CASTAAGSYNEQFF | TGTGCCAGCACCGCTGCCGGCTCCTACAATGAGCAGTTCTTC
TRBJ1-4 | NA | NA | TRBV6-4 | CASSEQIDEKLFF | TGTGCCAGCAGTGAACAGATTGATGAAAAACTGTTTTTT
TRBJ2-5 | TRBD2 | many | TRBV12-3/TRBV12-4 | CASSLSSVQRERETQYF | TGTGCCAGCAGTTTATCCTCAGTCCAGCGGGAGAGGGAGACCCAGTACTTC
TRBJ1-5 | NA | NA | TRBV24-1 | CAARSNQPQHF | TGTGCCGCTAGGAGCAATCAGCCCCAGCATTTT
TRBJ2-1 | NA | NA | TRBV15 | CATSIDHLFEFF | TGTGCCACCAGCATAGACCACCTTTTCGAGTTCTTC
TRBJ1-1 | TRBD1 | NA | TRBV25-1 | CASSERGRGTSTEAFF | TGTGCCAGCAGTGAAAGAGGCAGGGGGACTAGCACTGAAGCTTTCTTT
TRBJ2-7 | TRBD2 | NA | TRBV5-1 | CASTSWAGVRDEQYF | TGCGCCAGCACCAGTTGGGCGGGAGTACGGGACGAGCAGTACTTC